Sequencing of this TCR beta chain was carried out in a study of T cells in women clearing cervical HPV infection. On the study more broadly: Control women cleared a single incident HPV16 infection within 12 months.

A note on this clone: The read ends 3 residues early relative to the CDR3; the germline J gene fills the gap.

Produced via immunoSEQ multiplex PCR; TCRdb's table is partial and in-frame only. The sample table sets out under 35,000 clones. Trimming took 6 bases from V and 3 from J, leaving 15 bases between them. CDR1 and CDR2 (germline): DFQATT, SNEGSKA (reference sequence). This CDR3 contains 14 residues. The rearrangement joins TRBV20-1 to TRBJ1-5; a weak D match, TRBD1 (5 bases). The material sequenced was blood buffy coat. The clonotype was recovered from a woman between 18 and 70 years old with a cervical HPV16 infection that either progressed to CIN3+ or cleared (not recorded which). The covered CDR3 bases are TGCAGTGCGCCTACCTCGACAGACAATCAGCCC. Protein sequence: CSAPTSTDNQP. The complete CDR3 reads CSAPTSTDNQPQHF.